This T cell receptor beta chain emerged from a study of blood T cell repertoires in COVID-19. The overall study: PBMCs, B-cell-depleted T cells, or T cells provided the cDNA or gDNA that made up the material.

Germline values: CDR1 ENHRY, CDR2 SYGVKD. This CDR3 contains 19 residues. Trimming took off 3 bases at V and 1 base at J, with 21 bases between the two ends. As originally analysed: Amplifying reference gene primers gave estimates of nucleated cell counts. Libraries were prepared by immunoSEQ multiplex PCR; TCRdb keeps only in-frame clonotypes and omits some of them. V and J calls and clone size come straight from that table; D and trimming were deduced from the DNA. The profile shows about 180,000 clones, 88% of them singletons. Residents of about two dozen US areas, aged roughly 18 to 89 years, made up the participants.

Sequenced input: PBMCs or T cells enriched from blood (not recorded which). This TCR came from a young woman who had recovered from COVID-19. V is TRBV10-3 and J is TRBJ1-4; a possible D gene is TRBD1 (6 bases). This CDR3 reads CAISEGEGVESRTNEKLFF. DNA for the CDR3: TGTGCCATCAGTGAAGGCGAGGGGGTCGAATCGAGAACTAATGAAAAACTGTTTTTT.